This paragraph reports one T cell receptor (beta chain). This sample is part of a study of T-cell memory formation after mild COVID-19. The CDR3 loop spans 13 amino acids. V lost 0 bases and J lost 0, with 3 bases in between. The germline V gene has CDR1 SQVTM and CDR2 ANQGSEA. UMIs and sample barcodes were carried by the TCR alpha and TCR beta cDNA libraries that 5'RACE produced using constant-segment primers. Via MiXCR, TCRdb re-called the 5' RACE reads, giving one row per CDR3 protein. The table lists roughly 370,000 distinct CDR3 sequences, more than 15% of them singletons. The sequence came from a young man who had mild COVID-19 (a few samples of this study predate the infection). Cell type and time point are not known. The chain couples TRBV29-1 to TRBJ2-4; D not resolved. Sequenced sample: PBMCs or a T cell subset sorted from them (not recorded which). CDR3 sequence (DNA): TGCAGCGTTGAAGAATTAGCCAAAAACATTCAGTACTTC. Translating it yields CSVEELAKNIQYF. The full variable domain, with the rest looked up from reference TRBV29-1 and TRBJ2-4, is SAVISQKPSRDICQRGTSLTIQCQVDSQVTMMFWYRQQPGQSLTLIATANQGSEATYESGFVIDKFPISRPNLTFSTLTVSNMSPEDSSIYLCSVEELAKNIQYFGAGTRLSVL.